A single sample is the source of the 6 T cell receptor beta chains below, sequenced in a study of CXCR3 chemokines and chemotherapy response in bladder cancer. MiXCR, run by TCRdb on the PCR reads, gives a single entry per CDR3 protein. The sample yields a few thousand distinct CDR3 sequences, 17% seen once. This material was obtained from a patient whose treatment included neoadjuvant chemotherapy. The receptors derive from a human donor with bladder cancer that did not respond to neoadjuvant chemotherapy.

Worth noting for this clonotype: A read error is likely here: a far larger clone is one base away. This chain joins TRBV6-5 and TRBJ1-5, with D unresolved. This CDR3 region has 18 residues. Trimming removed 0 bases at V and 2 bases at J, with 17 bases between. CDR1 and CDR2 from the germline V gene are MNHEY and SVGAGI. CDR3 DNA: TGTGCCAGCAGTTACTCCGAGGGCGGGTTTATCGGCAATCAGCCCCAGCATTTT. Translation: CASSYSEGGFIGNQPQHF.

The chain combines TRBV11-3 with TRBJ2-1, with D perhaps TRBD2 (6 bases). CDR3 length: 12 amino acids. V lost 0 bases, J lost 10 bases, and 7 bases lay in between. The germline V gene encodes CDR1 SGHNT and CDR2 YENEEA. The CDR3 is CASSLDGREQFF. The CDR3 DNA follows: TGTGCCAGCAGCTTAGATGGGAGGGAGCAGTTCTTC.

This clonotype was seen at least ten times. V gene TRBV11-2 combines with J gene TRBJ2-2; D gene ambiguous. This CDR3 spans 14 amino acids. In germline, CDR1 is SGHAT, CDR2 FQNNGV. V lost 5 bases and J 5 bases, leaving 12 bases between the germline ends. CDR3 coding DNA: TGTGCCAGCAGCCCGCCCGCTCTGACCGGGGAGCTGTTTTTT. Residues: CASSPPALTGELFF.

As for this clonotype: A far bigger clonotype differs at one base, so this is likely a read error. The chain combines TRBV7-9 with TRBJ2-1, with 7 bases aligning to TRBD2. The J call may be faulty, since TRBJ2-7 better matches the DNA end. CDR3 length: 13 residues. The germline V gene encodes CDR1 SEHNR and CDR2 FQNEAQ (reference sequence). Here the CDR3 DNA reads TGTGACAGCAGCGGGGATCAGAGCTACGAGCAGTACTTC. Amino acids: CDSSGDQSYEQYF.

This clonotype was counted at least ten times. The chain joins TRBV12-3 or TRBV12-4 to TRBJ2-5; D is perhaps TRBD2 (6 bases). With 0 bases removed from V and 2 bases from J, the gap between germline ends came to 13 bases. The CDR3 covers 16 residues. The chain's CDR3 is CASSLARGQRQETQYF. In DNA form, the CDR3 reads TGTGCCAGCAGTTTAGCGCGGGGTCAGAGACAAGAGACCCAGTACTTC.

This clonotype was detected a few times. The chain has TRBV2 and TRBJ2-5; D perhaps matches TRBD2 (5 bases). Germline CDR1 SNHLY, CDR2 FYNNEI. CDR3 length: 12 residues. Trimming removed 4 bases from V and 5 bases from J, with 8 bases in between. This CDR3 is CASSGGLETQYF. The CDR3 DNA is TGTGCCAGCAGTGGAGGGTTGGAGACCCAGTACTTC.